One sample yielded the 23 T cell receptor beta chains listed below, sequenced in a study of cytomegalovirus exposure and HLA in healthy donors. Generated by immunoSEQ multiplex PCR, the TCRdb table keeps only in-frame clones and is missing some. Of about 120,000 clones listed, around nine tenths are singletons. The specimen was PBMCs. All receptors come from a woman younger than 30 in good health and CMV-seronegative.

The genes are TRBV9 and TRBJ2-2; unclear D gene. Germline V lookup: CDR1 SGDLS, CDR2 YYNGEE. V dropped 1 base and J dropped 2 bases, with 3 bases sitting between them. CDR3 length: 13 residues. For the CDR3, the DNA is TGTGCCAGCAGCGTATCTAACACCGGGGAGCTGTTTTTT. It translates to CASSVSNTGELFF. The entire variable domain, with the rest obtained from reference TRBV9 and TRBJ2-2, is as follows: DSGVTQTPKHLITATGQRVTLRCSPRSGDLSVYWYQQSLDQGLQFLIQYYNGEERAKGNILERFSAQQFPDLHSELNLSSLELGDSALYFCASSVSNTGELFFGEGSRLTVL.

The chain joins TRBV4-1 to TRBJ1-2; 8 bases line up with TRBD1. Looked up from germline, CDR1 is MGHRA and CDR2 is YSYEKL. The CDR3 is 15 residues long. Trimming cost V 3 bases and J 2 bases; bases outside gene matches: 5. In nucleotides, the CDR3 is TGCGCCAGCAGCCAGCCTAGACAGGGGAACTATGGCTACACCTTC. Amino acid sequence: CASSQPRQGNYGYTF.

The gene calls are TRBV5-1 and TRBJ1-4, with unresolved D. V lost 3 bases, J lost 3 bases, and 9 bases lay in between. The CDR3 runs to 14 residues. Germline V gives CDR1 SGHRS, CDR2 YFSETQ. The CDR3 DNA sequence: TGCGCCAGCAGCTGGGAGGGTCCTAATGAAAAACTGTTTTTT. Protein: CASSWEGPNEKLFF.

This chain joins TRBV5-1 and TRBJ2-5; no reliable D call. V was pared by 0 bases and J by 9 bases, with 12 bases between. This CDR3 has 13 amino acids. Germline V lookup: CDR1 SGHRS, CDR2 YFSETQ. CDR3 in amino acids: CASSLAGAGAQYF. The CDR3, as DNA: TGCGCCAGCAGCTTGGCCGGTGCCGGAGCCCAGTACTTC. The full variable domain, with the rest looked up from reference TRBV5-1 and TRBJ2-5, is KAGVTQTPRYLIKTRGQQVTLSCSPISGHRSVSWYQQTPGQGLQFLFEYFSETQRNKGNFPGRFSGRQFSNSRSEMNVSTLELGDSALYLCASSLAGAGAQYFGPGTRLLVL.

The chain uses TRBV19 and TRBJ2-5; D might be TRBD1 (5 bases). CDR1 and CDR2 (germline): LNHDA, SQIVND (reference sequence). This CDR3 is 13 amino acids long. The V end lost 10 bases, the J end lost 5 bases, and 17 bases lay between the germline ends. CDR3 sequence (DNA): TGTGCCACCATGGGGCCCGTCGACGAGACCCAGTACTTC. Translating it yields CATMGPVDETQYF.

The chain uses TRBV6-6 and TRBJ1-4; TRBD1 is a possible D gene (5 bases). The CDR3 extends over 14 amino acids. Germline V lookup: CDR1 MNHNY, CDR2 SVGAGI (reference sequence). Trimming removed 4 bases at V and 0 bases at J, with 6 bases between. The CDR3: CASSLQATNEKLFF. CDR3 bases: TGTGCCAGCAGTTTACAGGCAACTAATGAAAAACTGTTTTTT.

Turning to this clone: An end of the junction does not agree with germline; a read error may underlie this. This chain connects TRBV11-3 to TRBJ1-2, with TRBD1 matching 8 bases. The CDR3 runs to 14 residues. The germline CDR1 and CDR2 sequences are SGHNT and YENEEA. CDR3 sequence: CASSARDRLTGSSF. In DNA form, the CDR3 reads TGTGCCAGCAGCGCCCGGGACAGGCTGACCGGGAGTTCCTTC.

V gene TRBV5-4 combines with J gene TRBJ2-7, with 8 bases identical to TRBD2. V lost 3 bases and J lost 0; bases outside the gene matches: 5. The CDR3 is made up of 15 amino acids. In germline, CDR1 is SGHNT, CDR2 YYREEE (reference sequence). In DNA, the CDR3 is TGTGCCAGCAGCTCCCCCCGGGAGGGCTCCTACGAGCAGTACTTC. As protein: CASSSPREGSYEQYF.

The chain carries TRBV28 and TRBJ2-1; 8 nucleotides align to TRBD2. This CDR3 has 15 residues. Germline V gene sequence: CDR1 MDHEN, CDR2 SYDVKM. With V trimmed by 4 bases and J by 3 bases, 5 bases remained unmatched. The CDR3 DNA is TGTGCCAGCAGTTCTACGGGACTAGTCTACAATGAGCAGTTCTTC. It codes for CASSSTGLVYNEQFF.

This rearrangement joins TRBV4-1 to TRBJ1-5; maybe TRBD1 (5 bases). The CDR3 runs 15 residues. The germline V and J ends were trimmed by 1 base and 5 bases, with 12 bases remaining between them. Germline-derived CDR1 and CDR2 are MGHRA and YSYEKL. The CDR3 DNA reads TGCGCCAGCAGCCAAGTGGGGGGAAGGGATCAGCCCCAGCATTTT. Translated: CASSQVGGRDQPQHF.

This clone appeared a single time. J is TRBJ2-1 and V is TRBV5-1; the match to TRBD2 covers 13 bases. Trimming cost V 0 bases and J 0 bases; bases outside gene matches: 6. Germline V gene data show CDR1 as SGHRS and CDR2 as YFSETQ. This CDR3 region has 19 residues. In nucleotides, the CDR3 is TGCGCCAGCAGCTTGGTATATGGGACTAGCGGGATCTCCTACAATGAGCAGTTCTTC. Protein sequence: CASSLVYGTSGISYNEQFF.

The V and J genes are TRBV4-1 and TRBJ2-7, with D possibly TRBD2 on 6 matching bases. Trimming shortened V by 5 bases and J by 4 bases, and 15 bases separated the two germline ends. Germline CDR1 MGHRA, CDR2 YSYEKL. The CDR3 is 14 amino acids. This chain's CDR3 is CASSTSGGEYEQYF. The CDR3 coding sequence is TGCGCCAGCAGCACATCCGGGGGAGAATACGAGCAGTACTTC.

The chain is built from TRBV27 and TRBJ2-1, with 9 bases matching TRBD2. The germline V gene has CDR1 MNHEY and CDR2 SMNVEV (reference sequence). The CDR3 extends over 18 amino acids. Trimming removed 2 bases from V and 8 bases from J; junction bases left unmatched: 16. This CDR3 reads CASSLVAGVTPLSDEQFF. CDR3 coding DNA: TGTGCCAGCAGTTTAGTAGCGGGAGTAACCCCCCTCTCCGATGAGCAGTTCTTC.

Details on this clone: At the DNA level, this CDR3 is encoded by other sequences in the same sample as well. The J gene is TRBJ1-5, the V gene TRBV9; D call uncertain. Trimming removed 2 bases from V and 1 base from J, with 4 bases in between. CDR3 size: 13 residues. Germline CDR1 and CDR2: SGDLS and YYNGEE. The CDR3 protein is CASSVGSNQPQHF. The CDR3 DNA reads TGTGCCAGCAGCGTCGGGAGCAATCAGCCCCAGCATTTT.

The V and J genes are TRBV6-1 and TRBJ2-4; D unresolved. V was pared by 8 bases and J by 2 bases, with 10 bases between. Germline CDR1 reads MNHNS; CDR2 reads SASEGT. The CDR3 loop spans 13 amino acids. The CDR3 here is CASGLVSKNIQYF. CDR3 nucleotides: TGTGCCAGCGGCCTGGTCTCCAAAAACATTCAGTACTTC.

The chain joins TRBV7-8 to TRBJ2-5; 9 bases are a match to TRBD2. CDR3 length: 16 residues. Germline V lookup: CDR1 SGHVS, CDR2 FQNEAQ. The ends lost 2 bases at V and 1 base at J; junction bases unmatched: 5. DNA for the CDR3: TGTGCCAGCAGCTTAAGGCTAGCGGGGATCCAAGAGACCCAGTACTTC. Its protein product is CASSLRLAGIQETQYF. The whole variable domain, remainder taken from reference TRBV7-8 and TRBJ2-5, is GAGVSQSPRYKVAKRGQDVALRCDPISGHVSLFWYQQALGQGPEFLTYFQNEAQLDKSGLPSDRFFAERPEGSVSTLKIQRTQQEDSAVYLCASSLRLAGIQETQYFGPGTRLLVL.

The chain is built from TRBV19 and TRBJ1-5; maybe TRBD1 (5 bases). With 8 bases removed from V and 4 bases from J, the gap between germline ends came to 15 bases. The CDR3 sequence is 14 residues long. The germline V gene encodes CDR1 LNHDA and CDR2 SQIVND (reference sequence). The CDR3 sequence is CASHQGWGNQPQHF. CDR3 nucleotides: TGTGCCAGTCATCAGGGTTGGGGAAATCAGCCCCAGCATTTT. Combining the CDR3 with reference TRBV19 and TRBJ1-5 gives the whole variable domain DGGITQSPKYLFRKEGQNVTLSCEQNLNHDAMYWYRQDPGQGLRLIYYSQIVNDFQKGDIAEGYSVSREKKESFPLTVTSAQKNPTAFYLCASHQGWGNQPQHFGDGTRLSIL.

The chain is built from TRBV27 and TRBJ2-3; 9 bases are shared with TRBD2. Germline V lookup: CDR1 MNHEY, CDR2 SMNVEV (reference sequence). The ends lost 1 base at V and 0 bases at J; junction bases unmatched: 5. The CDR3 sequence is 17 residues long. CDR3 coding DNA: TGTGCCAGCAGTTTATGGGGCGGGAGGGTAAGCACAGATACGCAGTATTTT. This codes for CASSLWGGRVSTDTQYF.

V usage is TRBV27 and J usage is TRBJ1-2; TRBD1 agrees at 9 bases. Unmatched junction bases numbered 8, after V lost 5 bases and J lost 7 bases. The CDR3 runs 14 residues. Germline CDR1 and CDR2: MNHEY and SMNVEV (reference sequence). CDR3 sequence (DNA): TGTGCCAGCAGTCTACTACAGGGGGCTGGTGGCTACACCTTC. The encoded protein is CASSLLQGAGGYTF.

The chain is built from TRBV11-2 and TRBJ1-3; D gene uncertain. V lost 3 bases, J lost 7 bases, and 4 bases lay in between. This CDR3 comprises 11 residues. Germline V lookup: CDR1 SGHAT, CDR2 FQNNGV. CDR3 sequence reads: CASSFGNTIYF. The CDR3 bases are TGTGCCAGCAGCTTCGGGAACACCATATATTTT. Complete variable domain (other parts from reference TRBV11-2 and TRBJ1-3): EAGVAQSPRYKIIEKRQSVAFWCNPISGHATLYWYQQILGQGPKLLIQFQNNGVVDDSQLPKDRFSAERLKGVDSTLKIQPAKLEDSAVYLCASSFGNTIYFGEGSWLTVV.

The rearrangement links TRBV5-1 to TRBJ2-7; D possibly corresponds to TRBD2 (6 bases). This CDR3 region has 16 residues. V lost 8 bases and J lost 0, with 21 bases in between. Germline CDR1 is SGHRS and CDR2 is YFSETQ. The CDR3 loop reads CASIPGGTFGSYEQYF. The CDR3 DNA reads TGCGCCAGTATCCCTGGGGGGACCTTCGGCTCCTACGAGCAGTACTTC.

The chain has TRBV25-1 and TRBJ1-4; TRBD1 is a possible D gene (6 bases). Germline assignment: CDR1 MGHDK and CDR2 SYGVNS. CDR3 length: 15 amino acids. V lost 5 bases to trimming and J lost 3 bases, with 13 bases between them. CDR3 region: CASSPRTVSNEKLFF. CDR3 nucleotide sequence: TGTGCCAGCAGTCCCCGGACAGTTTCTAATGAAAAACTGTTTTTT.

J is TRBJ2-7 and V is TRBV4-1; D may be TRBD1 (6 bases). V lost 0 bases, J lost 3 bases, and 9 bases lay in between. CDR1 and CDR2 from the germline V gene are MGHRA and YSYEKL. CDR3 length: 14 residues. The CDR3 bases are TGCGCCAGCAGCCAAGATGCCAGGGGCTACGAGCAGTACTTC. It codes for CASSQDARGYEQYF.